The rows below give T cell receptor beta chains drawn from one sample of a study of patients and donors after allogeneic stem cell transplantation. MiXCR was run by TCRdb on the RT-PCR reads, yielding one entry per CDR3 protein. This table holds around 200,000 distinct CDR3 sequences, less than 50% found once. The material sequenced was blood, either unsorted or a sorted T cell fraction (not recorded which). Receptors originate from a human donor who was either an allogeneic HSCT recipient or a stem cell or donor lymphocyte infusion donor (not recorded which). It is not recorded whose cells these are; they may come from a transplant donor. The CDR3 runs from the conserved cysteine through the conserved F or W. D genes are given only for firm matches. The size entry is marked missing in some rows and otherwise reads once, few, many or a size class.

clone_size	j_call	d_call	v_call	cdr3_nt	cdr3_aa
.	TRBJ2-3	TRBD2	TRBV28	TGTGCCAGCAGGAAGCGGGGGTGGAGCACAGATACGCAGTATTTT	CASRKRGWSTDTQYF
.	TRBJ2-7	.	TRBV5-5	TGTGCCAGCAGCAGGGACATACCCTCCTACGAGCAGTACTTC	CASSRDIPSYEQYF
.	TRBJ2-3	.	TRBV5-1	TGCGCCAGCGGACCGGGCCTCTCCTCAGATACGCAGTATTTT	CASGPGLSSDTQYF
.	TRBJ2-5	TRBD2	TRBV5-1	TGCGCCAGCAGCCTAGTCACTAGCGGGGTAAGAGAGACCCAGTACTTC	CASSLVTSGVRETQYF
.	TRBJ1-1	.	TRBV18	TGTGCCAGCTCACCACAGTCACAGGGAGGACACACTGAAGCTTTCTTT	CASSPQSQGGHTEAFF
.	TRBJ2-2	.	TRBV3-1	TGTGCCAGCAGCCAAGTTCATAACGGCGCCGGGGAGCTGTTTTTT	CASSQVHNGAGELFF
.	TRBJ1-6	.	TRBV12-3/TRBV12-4	TGTGCCAGCAGTTTGGGGCAGGAGAATTCACCCCTCCACTTT	CASSLGQENSPLHF
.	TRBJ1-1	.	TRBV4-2	TGTGCCAGCAGCCAGAAACAGGGAGCGGTCACTGAAGCTTTCTTT	CASSQKQGAVTEAFF
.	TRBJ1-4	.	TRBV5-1	TGCGCCAGCAGTAGGGACTCTCCCATTGGAAAACTGTTTTTT	CASSRDSPIGKLFF
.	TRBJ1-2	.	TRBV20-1	TGCAGTGCTAGTAGGGGAAACAACTATGGCTACACCTTC	CSASRGNNYGYTF
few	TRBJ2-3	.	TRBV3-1	TGTGCCAGCAGCCAGATGAGGTCAGATACGCAGTATTTT	CASSQMRSDTQYF
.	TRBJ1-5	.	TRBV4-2	TGTGCCAGCAGCCAAGGGGTAGTGAATCAGCCCCAGCATTTT	CASSQGVVNQPQHF
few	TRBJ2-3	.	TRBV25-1	TGTGCCATGGCCTCCACAGATACGCAGTATTTT	CAMASTDTQYF
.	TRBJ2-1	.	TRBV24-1	TGTGCCACCAGTGGCCGACATCCCTACAATGAGCAGTTCTTC	CATSGRHPYNEQFF
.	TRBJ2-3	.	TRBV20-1	TGCAGTGCCCCCTCAGCCAGACTCACAGATACGCAGTATTTT	CSAPSARLTDTQYF
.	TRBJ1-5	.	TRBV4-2	TGTGCCAGCAGCCAAGAAGAGGGGGGGAGCAATCAGCCCCAGCATTTT	CASSQEEGGSNQPQHF
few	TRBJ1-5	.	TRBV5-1	TGCGCCAGCAGTCCGGTGGGGACCCAGCCCCAGCATTTT	CASSPVGTQPQHF
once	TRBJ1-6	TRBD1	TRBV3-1	TGTGCCAGCAGCCAAAATCAGGGGGCCTCACCCCTCCACTTT	CASSQNQGASPLHF
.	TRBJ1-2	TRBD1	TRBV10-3	TGTGCCATCAAGTTAAGGGACAGGCGTAACCTACCCGATGGCTACACCTTC	CAIKLRDRRNLPDGYTF
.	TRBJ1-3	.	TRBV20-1	TGCAGTGCTAGAGAGGCAGGGGCTGGAAACACCATATATTTT	CSAREAGAGNTIYF
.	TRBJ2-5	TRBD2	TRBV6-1	TGTGCCAGCAATAGCGGGGGGCAACAAGAGACCCAGTACTTC	CASNSGGQQETQYF
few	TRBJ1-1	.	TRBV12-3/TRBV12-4	TGTGCCAGCAGTTTAATGGGCCCCAGGGCTGAAGCTTTCTTT	CASSLMGPRAEAFF
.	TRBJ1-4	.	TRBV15	TGTGCCACCAGCAGAGATGCGGGGGCTGCTAATGAAAAACTGTTTTTT	CATSRDAGAANEKLFF
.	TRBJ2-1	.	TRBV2	TGTGCCAGCAGTGAGGAGGGTGGCCCCTACAATGAGCAGTTCTTC	CASSEEGGPYNEQFF
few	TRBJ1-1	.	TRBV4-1	TGCGCCAGCAGCCCCAATACAGGGCTGAACACTGAAGCTTTCTTT	CASSPNTGLNTEAFF
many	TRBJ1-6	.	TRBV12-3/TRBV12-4	TGTGCCAGCAGTTCTGGGGGGGGGCCTAATTCACCCCTCCACTTT	CASSSGGGPNSPLHF
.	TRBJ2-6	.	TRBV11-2	TGTGCCAGCAGCTTCCCGTTTGGGATCTCTGGGGCCAACGTCCTGACTTTC	CASSFPFGISGANVLTF
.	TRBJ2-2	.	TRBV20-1	TGCAGTGCTCGCCAGGACAGTAGTCCCGGGGAGCTGTTTTTT	CSARQDSSPGELFF
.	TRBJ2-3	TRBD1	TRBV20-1	TGCAGTGCTAGCGCGACAGGGGCTCCCACAGATACGCAGTATTTT	CSASATGAPTDTQYF
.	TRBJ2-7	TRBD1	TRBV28	TGTGCCAGCAGTTCCGGACAGGGGAGATACTACGAGCAGTACTTC	CASSSGQGRYYEQYF
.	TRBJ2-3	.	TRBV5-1	TGCGCCAGCAGCTTGGCCGTCGGGGTCTCCCCAGATACGCAGTATTTT	CASSLAVGVSPDTQYF
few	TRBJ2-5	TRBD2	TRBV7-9	TGTGCCAGCAGCTTCCCTAGCGGGCGAAGCGAGACCCAGTACTTC	CASSFPSGRSETQYF
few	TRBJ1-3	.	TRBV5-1	TGCGCCAGCAGCACGGACGGAAGCTCTGGAAACACCATATATTTT	CASSTDGSSGNTIYF
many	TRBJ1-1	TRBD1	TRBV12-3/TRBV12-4	TGTGCCAGCAGTTGGGACAGGGACTTGGACACTGAAGCTTTCTTT	CASSWDRDLDTEAFF
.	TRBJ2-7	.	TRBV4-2	TGTGCCAGCAGCCAAGAAGGGACTCCCTACGAGCAGTACTTC	CASSQEGTPYEQYF
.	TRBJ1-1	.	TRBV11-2	TGTGCCAGCAGCTTAAGGGCTCGGGACACTGAAGCTTTCTTT	CASSLRARDTEAFF
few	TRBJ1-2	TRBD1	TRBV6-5	TGTGCCAGCAGCCTTACTTCGACAGGGACCTATGGCTACACCTTC	CASSLTSTGTYGYTF
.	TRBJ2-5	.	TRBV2	TGTGCCAGCAAGATGGCAGGAGGGGAGACCCAGTACTTC	CASKMAGGETQYF
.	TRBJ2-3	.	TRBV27	TGTGCCAGCAGTTTCGTTGGCGGCACAGATACGCAGTATTTT	CASSFVGGTDTQYF
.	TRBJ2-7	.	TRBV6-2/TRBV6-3	TGTGCCAGCAGACAGGGAGGTTCCTACGAGCAGTACTTC	CASRQGGSYEQYF
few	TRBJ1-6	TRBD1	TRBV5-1	TGCGCCAGCAGTAAGTCCGGGACAGTGAATTCACCCCTCCACTTT	CASSKSGTVNSPLHF
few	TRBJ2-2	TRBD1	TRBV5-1	TGCGCCAGCCGGGACAGGGGGCAATCCGGGGAGCTGTTTTTT	CASRDRGQSGELFF
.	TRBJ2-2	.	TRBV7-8	TGTGCCAGCAGCTTTAGTCAGGAATACTTCACCGGGGAGCTGTTTTTT	CASSFSQEYFTGELFF
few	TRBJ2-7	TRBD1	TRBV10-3	TGTGCCATCAGTACAGGGGTCTACGAGCAGTACTTC	CAISTGVYEQYF
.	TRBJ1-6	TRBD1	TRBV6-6	TGTGCCAGCAGTTACTCGAGGGCCGGGACAGCGAATTCACCCCTCCACTTT	CASSYSRAGTANSPLHF
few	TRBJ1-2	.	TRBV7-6	TGTGCCAGCAGTCCGGCGGGGGATGGCTACACCTTC	CASSPAGDGYTF
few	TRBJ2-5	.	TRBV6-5	TGTGCCAGCAGTTACTCACATTCGTTACAAGAGACCCAGTACTTC	CASSYSHSLQETQYF